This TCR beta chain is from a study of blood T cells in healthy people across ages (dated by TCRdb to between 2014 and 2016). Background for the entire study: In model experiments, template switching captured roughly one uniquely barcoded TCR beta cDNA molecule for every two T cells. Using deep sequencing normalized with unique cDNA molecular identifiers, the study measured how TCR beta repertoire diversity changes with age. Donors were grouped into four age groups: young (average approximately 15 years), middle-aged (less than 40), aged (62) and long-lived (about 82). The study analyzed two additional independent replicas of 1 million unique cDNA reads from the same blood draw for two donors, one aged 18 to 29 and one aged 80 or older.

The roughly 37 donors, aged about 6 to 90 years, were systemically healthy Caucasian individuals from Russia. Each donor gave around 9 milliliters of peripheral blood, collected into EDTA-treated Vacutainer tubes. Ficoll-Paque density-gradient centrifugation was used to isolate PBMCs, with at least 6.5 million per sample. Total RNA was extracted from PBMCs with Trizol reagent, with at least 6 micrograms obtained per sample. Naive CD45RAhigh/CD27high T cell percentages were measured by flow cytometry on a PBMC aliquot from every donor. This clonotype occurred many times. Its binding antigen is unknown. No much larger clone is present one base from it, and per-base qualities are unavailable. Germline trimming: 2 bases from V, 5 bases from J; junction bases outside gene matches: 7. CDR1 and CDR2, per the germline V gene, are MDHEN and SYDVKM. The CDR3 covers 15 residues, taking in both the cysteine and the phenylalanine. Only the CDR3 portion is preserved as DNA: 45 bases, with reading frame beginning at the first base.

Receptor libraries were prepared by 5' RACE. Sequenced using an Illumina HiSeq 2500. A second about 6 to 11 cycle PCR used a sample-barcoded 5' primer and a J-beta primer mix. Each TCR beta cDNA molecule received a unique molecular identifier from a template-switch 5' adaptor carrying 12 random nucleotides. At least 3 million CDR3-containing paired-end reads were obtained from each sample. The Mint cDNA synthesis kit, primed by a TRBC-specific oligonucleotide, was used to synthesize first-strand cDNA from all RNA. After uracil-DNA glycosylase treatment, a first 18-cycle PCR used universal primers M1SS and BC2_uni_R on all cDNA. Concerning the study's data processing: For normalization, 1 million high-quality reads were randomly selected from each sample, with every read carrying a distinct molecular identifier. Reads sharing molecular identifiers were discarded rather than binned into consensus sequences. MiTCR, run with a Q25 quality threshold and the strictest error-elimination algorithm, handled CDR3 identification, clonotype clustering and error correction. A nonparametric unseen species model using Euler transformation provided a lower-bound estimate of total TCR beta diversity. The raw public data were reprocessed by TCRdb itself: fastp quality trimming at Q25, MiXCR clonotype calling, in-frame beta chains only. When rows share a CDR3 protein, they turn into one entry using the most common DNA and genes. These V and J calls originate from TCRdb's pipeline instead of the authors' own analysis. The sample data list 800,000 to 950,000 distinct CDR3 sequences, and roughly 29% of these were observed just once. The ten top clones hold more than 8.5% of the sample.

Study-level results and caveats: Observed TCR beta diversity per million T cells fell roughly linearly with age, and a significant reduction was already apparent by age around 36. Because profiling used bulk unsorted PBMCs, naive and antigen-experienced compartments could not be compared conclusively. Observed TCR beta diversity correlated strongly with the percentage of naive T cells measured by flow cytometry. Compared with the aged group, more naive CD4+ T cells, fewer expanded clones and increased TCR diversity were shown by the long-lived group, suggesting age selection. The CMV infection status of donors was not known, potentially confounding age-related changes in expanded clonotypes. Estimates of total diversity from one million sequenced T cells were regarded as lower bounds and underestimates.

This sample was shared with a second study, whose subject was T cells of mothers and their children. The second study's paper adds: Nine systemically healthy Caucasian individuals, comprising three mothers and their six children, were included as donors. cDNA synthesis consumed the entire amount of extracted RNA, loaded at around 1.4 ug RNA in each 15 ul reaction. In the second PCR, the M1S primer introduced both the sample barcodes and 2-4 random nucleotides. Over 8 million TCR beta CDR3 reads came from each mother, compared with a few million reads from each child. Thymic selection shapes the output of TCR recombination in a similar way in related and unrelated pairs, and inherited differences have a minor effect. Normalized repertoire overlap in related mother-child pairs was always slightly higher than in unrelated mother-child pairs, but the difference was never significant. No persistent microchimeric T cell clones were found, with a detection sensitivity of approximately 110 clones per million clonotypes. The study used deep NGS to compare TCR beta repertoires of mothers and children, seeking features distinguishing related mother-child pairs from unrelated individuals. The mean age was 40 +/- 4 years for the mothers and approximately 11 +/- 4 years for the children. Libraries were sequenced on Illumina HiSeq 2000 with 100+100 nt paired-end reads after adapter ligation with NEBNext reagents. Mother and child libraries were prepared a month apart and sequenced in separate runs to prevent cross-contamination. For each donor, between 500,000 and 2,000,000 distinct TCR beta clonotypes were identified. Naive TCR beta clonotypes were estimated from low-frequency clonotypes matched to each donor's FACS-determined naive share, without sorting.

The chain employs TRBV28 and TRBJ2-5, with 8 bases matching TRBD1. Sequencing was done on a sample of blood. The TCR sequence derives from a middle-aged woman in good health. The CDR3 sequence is CASSLVGQGDETQYF. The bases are TGTGCCAGCAGTTTAGTCGGACAGGGCGATGAGACCCAGTACTTC.